This is a list of T cell receptor beta chains from one sample in a study of lymphopenia after photon versus proton radiotherapy. Sequenced by immunoSEQ multiplex PCR; TCRdb stores in-frame clones only, minus some. Of 35,000 to 40,000 clones listed, more than 75% were seen once; the top ten hold 2.5% to 3.5%. The specimen was peripheral blood, collected from a patient treated with photon-based radiotherapy. The source is a man aged 45-60 years with gastric cancer. The CDR3 runs from the conserved cysteine through the conserved F or W. Each record gives: J gene, V gene, CDR3 length, clone size, D gene, CDR3 DNA, CDR3 protein. The D gene is left open where the match is weak. Rows may omit the clone size; those that give it use once, few, many or a size class.

j_call: TRBJ2-1
v_call: TRBV19
cdr3_length: 13
clone_size: .
d_call: .
cdr3_nt: TGTGCCAGTAGTATGCTGGGGGCGAATGAGCAGTTCTTC
cdr3_aa: CASSMLGANEQFF

j_call: TRBJ1-1
v_call: TRBV4-2
cdr3_length: 16
clone_size: .
d_call: .
cdr3_nt: TGTGCCAGCAGCCAAGCGACGGGGAACTTGAACACTGAAGCTTTCTTT
cdr3_aa: CASSQATGNLNTEAFF

j_call: TRBJ1-5
v_call: TRBV28
cdr3_length: 16
clone_size: .
d_call: .
cdr3_nt: TGTGCCAGCAGTTTAAGGCTTAACAGGTTTAATCAGCCCCAGCATTTT
cdr3_aa: CASSLRLNRFNQPQHF

j_call: TRBJ2-1
v_call: TRBV5-1
cdr3_length: 16
clone_size: .
d_call: TRBD2
cdr3_nt: TGCGCCAGCAGCCGGACTAGCGGGGGATCCTACAATGAGCAGTTCTTC
cdr3_aa: CASSRTSGGSYNEQFF

j_call: TRBJ2-2
v_call: TRBV4-3
cdr3_length: 16
clone_size: .
d_call: TRBD1
cdr3_nt: TGCGCCAGCAGCACGGGACAGGGCAAAAACACCGGGGAGCTGTTTTTT
cdr3_aa: CASSTGQGKNTGELFF

j_call: TRBJ1-3
v_call: TRBV5-8
cdr3_length: 13
clone_size: .
d_call: .
cdr3_nt: TGTGCCAGCAGCTTGGGGGCCGGAAACACCATATATTTT
cdr3_aa: CASSLGAGNTIYF

j_call: TRBJ1-5
v_call: TRBV18
cdr3_length: 14
clone_size: .
d_call: .
cdr3_nt: TGTGCCAGCTCACCAGGAGGGATGAGTCAGCCCCAGCATTTT
cdr3_aa: CASSPGGMSQPQHF

j_call: TRBJ1-1
v_call: TRBV9
cdr3_length: 12
clone_size: .
d_call: .
cdr3_nt: TGTGCCAGCAGCGTAGTAGGCAGAGAAGCTTTCTTT
cdr3_aa: CASSVVGREAFF

j_call: TRBJ2-3
v_call: TRBV11-3
cdr3_length: 14
clone_size: .
d_call: .
cdr3_nt: TGTGCCAGCAGCTTGAGAAGTGGGGCAGATACGCAGTATTTT
cdr3_aa: CASSLRSGADTQYF

j_call: TRBJ2-1
v_call: TRBV6-5
cdr3_length: 15
clone_size: .
d_call: TRBD2
cdr3_nt: TGTGCCAGCAGGATGACTAGCGGGGTAGACAATGAGCAGTTCTTC
cdr3_aa: CASRMTSGVDNEQFF

j_call: TRBJ2-7
v_call: TRBV27
cdr3_length: 15
clone_size: .
d_call: .
cdr3_nt: TGTGCCAGCAGCGCGACTTCCGGGAACTCCTACGAGCAGTACTTC
cdr3_aa: CASSATSGNSYEQYF

j_call: TRBJ1-2
v_call: TRBV28
cdr3_length: 12
clone_size: .
d_call: .
cdr3_nt: TGTGCCAGCAGTTTGGCCCCTCGGGGCTACACCTTC
cdr3_aa: CASSLAPRGYTF

j_call: TRBJ2-1
v_call: TRBV5-8
cdr3_length: 15
clone_size: .
d_call: .
cdr3_nt: TGTGCCAGCAGCTTGGAGGCTACGCTGCGGGGTGAGCAGTTCTTC
cdr3_aa: CASSLEATLRGEQFF

j_call: TRBJ2-3
v_call: TRBV4-3
cdr3_length: 20
clone_size: .
d_call: TRBD2
cdr3_nt: TGCGCCAGCAGCCAAGAGTGGGGTCGAATTAGCGGGACCAGCACAGATACGCAGTATTTT
cdr3_aa: CASSQEWGRISGTSTDTQYF

j_call: TRBJ1-1
v_call: TRBV11-2
cdr3_length: 15
clone_size: .
d_call: TRBD1
cdr3_nt: TGTGCCAGCAGCGGCGGGGGACAGGGAGCCACTGAAGCTTTCTTT
cdr3_aa: CASSGGGQGATEAFF

j_call: TRBJ1-2
v_call: TRBV18
cdr3_length: 17
clone_size: .
d_call: TRBD1
cdr3_nt: TGTGCCAGCTCACCACTTGGACAGGGATCAGTTAACTATGGCTACACCTTC
cdr3_aa: CASSPLGQGSVNYGYTF

j_call: TRBJ2-4
v_call: TRBV10-2
cdr3_length: 18
clone_size: .
d_call: .
cdr3_nt: TGCGCCAGCAGTGAGTTTATAGCCTCCAGGATAGCCAAAAACATTCAGTACTTC
cdr3_aa: CASSEFIASRIAKNIQYF

j_call: TRBJ2-1
v_call: TRBV11-2
cdr3_length: 16
clone_size: .
d_call: TRBD2
cdr3_nt: TGTGCCAGCAGCTCCCCGGGACTAGCGGTCTTTAATGAGCAGTTCTTC
cdr3_aa: CASSSPGLAVFNEQFF

j_call: TRBJ2-1
v_call: TRBV5-4
cdr3_length: 15
clone_size: once
d_call: TRBD2
cdr3_nt: TGTGCCAGCAGCTTCGCGGGAGGTAGCTACAATGAGCAGTTCTTC
cdr3_aa: CASSFAGGSYNEQFF

j_call: TRBJ1-1
v_call: TRBV6-6
cdr3_length: 14
clone_size: .
d_call: .
cdr3_nt: TGTGCCAGCAGTTACACAACACCGAACACTGAAGCTTTCTTT
cdr3_aa: CASSYTTPNTEAFF

j_call: TRBJ1-2
v_call: TRBV4-2
cdr3_length: 16
clone_size: .
d_call: TRBD1
cdr3_nt: TGTGCCAGCAGCCAATCATCGGGACAGGGCGGCTATGGCTACACCTTC
cdr3_aa: CASSQSSGQGGYGYTF

j_call: TRBJ2-3
v_call: TRBV5-1
cdr3_length: 15
clone_size: .
d_call: TRBD2
cdr3_nt: TGCGCCAGCAGCTCCTCGGGACTAGACGCAGATACGCAGTATTTT
cdr3_aa: CASSSSGLDADTQYF

j_call: TRBJ2-3
v_call: TRBV6-4
cdr3_length: 17
clone_size: .
d_call: .
cdr3_nt: TGTGCCAGCAGCGAAGGGCCCCCGGGACAAGGCACAGATACGCAGTATTTT
cdr3_aa: CASSEGPPGQGTDTQYF

j_call: TRBJ1-2
v_call: TRBV28
cdr3_length: 16
clone_size: .
d_call: TRBD1
cdr3_nt: TGTGCCAGCAAGCCGACAGGGAGCCCTTCTAACTATGGCTACACCTTC
cdr3_aa: CASKPTGSPSNYGYTF

j_call: TRBJ1-1
v_call: TRBV7-9
cdr3_length: 17
clone_size: .
d_call: .
cdr3_nt: TGTGCCAGCAGCTTAGGTTCGGCCAACCTTAGAAAGACTGAAGCTTTCTTT
cdr3_aa: CASSLGSANLRKTEAFF

j_call: TRBJ2-3
v_call: TRBV9
cdr3_length: 16
clone_size: .
d_call: TRBD1
cdr3_nt: TGTGCCAGCAGCGTAGGTGGGACAGGGGGCAGAGATACGCAGTATTTT
cdr3_aa: CASSVGGTGGRDTQYF

j_call: TRBJ1-2
v_call: TRBV5-1
cdr3_length: 14
clone_size: .
d_call: TRBD1
cdr3_nt: TGCGCCAGCAGCTTGTCCGGGACAGCTTATGGCTACACCTTC
cdr3_aa: CASSLSGTAYGYTF

j_call: TRBJ2-7
v_call: TRBV4-1
cdr3_length: 16
clone_size: .
d_call: TRBD2
cdr3_nt: TGCGCCAGCAGTCGGGGACTAGCGGGAGGGACCTACGAGCAGTACTTC
cdr3_aa: CASSRGLAGGTYEQYF

j_call: TRBJ2-7
v_call: TRBV19
cdr3_length: 15
clone_size: .
d_call: TRBD2
cdr3_nt: TGTGCCAGTAGTAGGGGGGAGGGAGGTTCCTACGAGCAGTACTTC
cdr3_aa: CASSRGEGGSYEQYF

j_call: TRBJ1-1
v_call: TRBV2
cdr3_length: 15
clone_size: .
d_call: .
cdr3_nt: TGTGCCAGCAGTGAAGAAGGACGGTTGAACACTGAAGCTTTCTTT
cdr3_aa: CASSEEGRLNTEAFF

j_call: TRBJ2-1
v_call: TRBV19
cdr3_length: 17
clone_size: .
d_call: TRBD2
cdr3_nt: TGTGCCAGTAGTTCCGCCGGGACTAGCGGAATCTACAATGAGCAGTTCTTC
cdr3_aa: CASSSAGTSGIYNEQFF

j_call: TRBJ2-3
v_call: TRBV5-4
cdr3_length: 13
clone_size: .
d_call: .
cdr3_nt: TGTGCCAGCAGCCGAGGTGCGGGAGATACGCAGTATTTT
cdr3_aa: CASSRGAGDTQYF

j_call: TRBJ1-1
v_call: TRBV27
cdr3_length: 14
clone_size: .
d_call: .
cdr3_nt: TGTGCCAGCAGTTTACAGGGTCACAACACTGAAGCTTTCTTT
cdr3_aa: CASSLQGHNTEAFF

j_call: TRBJ2-1
v_call: TRBV5-1
cdr3_length: 15
clone_size: .
d_call: TRBD2
cdr3_nt: TGCGCCAGCAGCCCGCGGGGGAGCTCCTACAATGAGCAGTTCTTC
cdr3_aa: CASSPRGSSYNEQFF

j_call: TRBJ2-2
v_call: TRBV6-4
cdr3_length: 15
clone_size: .
d_call: .
cdr3_nt: TGTGCCAGCAGTGCGTTGGCAGGGAACACCGGGGAGCTGTTTTTT
cdr3_aa: CASSALAGNTGELFF

j_call: TRBJ2-1
v_call: TRBV29-1
cdr3_length: 13
clone_size: .
d_call: .
cdr3_nt: TGCAGCGTTAGGGGGGGCGCGGGCAATGAGCAGTTCTTC
cdr3_aa: CSVRGGAGNEQFF

j_call: TRBJ1-1
v_call: TRBV7-2
cdr3_length: 14
clone_size: few
d_call: .
cdr3_nt: TGTGCCAGCAGCTTATTAGCAGTGACCACTGAAGCTTTCTTT
cdr3_aa: CASSLLAVTTEAFF

j_call: TRBJ2-5
v_call: TRBV10-2
cdr3_length: 13
clone_size: .
d_call: TRBD1
cdr3_nt: TGCGCCAGCAGGAGCGACAGGGGAGAGACCCAGTACTTC
cdr3_aa: CASRSDRGETQYF

j_call: TRBJ1-3
v_call: TRBV7-3
cdr3_length: 13
clone_size: .
d_call: .
cdr3_nt: TGTGCCAGCAGCTTAACGTTTGAAAACACCATATATTTT
cdr3_aa: CASSLTFENTIYF

j_call: TRBJ2-3
v_call: TRBV10-3
cdr3_length: 17
clone_size: .
d_call: TRBD2
cdr3_nt: TGTGCCATCAGTGAGTCCACTAGCGGGAGGGGCACAGATACGCAGTATTTT
cdr3_aa: CAISESTSGRGTDTQYF

j_call: TRBJ2-7
v_call: TRBV11-2
cdr3_length: 12
clone_size: .
d_call: .
cdr3_nt: TGTGCCAGCAGCTTAGTCATCTACGAGCAGTACTTC
cdr3_aa: CASSLVIYEQYF

j_call: TRBJ2-3
v_call: TRBV5-4
cdr3_length: 16
clone_size: .
d_call: TRBD2
cdr3_nt: TGTGCCAGCAGCAAGGGACTAGCGGCCAGCACAGATACGCAGTATTTT
cdr3_aa: CASSKGLAASTDTQYF

j_call: TRBJ2-7
v_call: TRBV13
cdr3_length: 15
clone_size: once
d_call: TRBD1
cdr3_nt: TGTGCCAGCAGCTATCAGGGACAGGGGGCATACGAGCAGTACTTC
cdr3_aa: CASSYQGQGAYEQYF

j_call: TRBJ2-2
v_call: TRBV7-2
cdr3_length: 17
clone_size: .
d_call: TRBD2
cdr3_nt: TGTGCCAGCACCACCTACCAGGGACTACCAGGCACCGGGGAGCTGTTTTTT
cdr3_aa: CASTTYQGLPGTGELFF

j_call: TRBJ2-4
v_call: TRBV29-1
cdr3_length: 13
clone_size: .
d_call: TRBD2
cdr3_nt: TGCAGCGTTGCCGGGACTAAGGGAAACATTCAGTACTTC
cdr3_aa: CSVAGTKGNIQYF

j_call: TRBJ2-7
v_call: TRBV4-3
cdr3_length: 14
clone_size: .
d_call: .
cdr3_nt: TGCGCCAGCAGCCAAGATCCTAGGACCTACGAGCAGTACTTC
cdr3_aa: CASSQDPRTYEQYF

j_call: TRBJ1-1
v_call: TRBV30
cdr3_length: 14
clone_size: .
d_call: .
cdr3_nt: TGTGCCTGGAGTCTCGAAGTATCGAACACTGAAGCTTTCTTT
cdr3_aa: CAWSLEVSNTEAFF